This T cell receptor (beta chain) is from a study of technical replicates of blood from a few donors. Per the germline V gene, CDR1 is MDHEN and CDR2 is SYDVKM. The CDR3 is 16 residues long. The trim removed 5 bases at V and 0 bases at J, leaving 6 bases unmatched. Assay used: immunoSEQ multiplex PCR; TCRdb lists only in-frame clones, some missing. The sample records approximately 79,000 clones, about 97% being singletons. The TCR sequence derives from a human donor in good health. The chain combines TRBV28 with TRBJ2-3, with 9 bases fitting TRBD2. Material for sequencing was T cells isolated from PBMCs. CDR3: CASSDRLAASTDTQYF. CDR3 nucleotide sequence: TGTGCCAGCAGTGATCGACTAGCGGCTAGCACAGATACGCAGTATTTT. The variable domain in full, with the rest retrieved from reference TRBV28 and TRBJ2-3, is DVKVTQSSRYLVKRTGEKVFLECVQDMDHENMFWYRQDPGLGLRLIYFSYDVKMKEKGDIPEGYSVSREKKERFSLILESASTNQTSMYLCASSDRLAASTDTQYFGPGTRLTVL.